Following are 19 T cell receptor beta chains from one sample sequenced in a study of T cells after yellow fever vaccination (dated by TCRdb to the late 2010s). The method was 5' RACE. The instrument was an Illumina HiSeq 2500. TCRdb's own reprocessing of the public reads used fastp at Q25 and MiXCR and kept productive beta chains. Rows are combined by CDR3 protein, so each entry shows the most common genes and DNA. The sample table contains approximately 610,000 distinct CDR3 sequences; only one count was recorded for approximately 16% of them. The ten largest account for around 16% of the sample. The sample's treatment or condition label is to be understood as: live attenuated yellow fever vaccine strain. The source was PBMCs, collected 4 to 6 days after the first yellow fever vaccination. Receptors originate from a man aged 18 to 29 who received the YFV17D yellow fever vaccine.

CDR3 DNA sequence: TGCAGTGCTCCAGAGAACACTGAAGCTTTCTTT. Translated: CSAPENTEAFF. The chain recombines TRBV20-1 with TRBJ1-1, with unresolved D. There are 11 residues in the CDR3. Looked up from germline, CDR1 is DFQATT and CDR2 is SNEGSKA (reference sequence). V gave up 5 bases and J gave up 1 base, with 5 bases separating them.

The rearrangement uses TRBV6-1 and TRBJ2-3; 13 nucleotides align to TRBD2. Losses at the gene ends were 10 bases for V and 3 bases for J; bases not matched to a gene: 4. The CDR3 consists of 14 residues. Germline V gives CDR1 MNHNS, CDR2 SASEGT. CDR3 in amino acids: CATWTSGGTDTQYF. Written as DNA, the CDR3 is TGTGCCACCTGGACTAGCGGGGGTACAGATACGCAGTATTTT.

The chain couples TRBV27 to TRBJ1-2; 8 bases map to TRBD1. The V segment lost 0 bases and the J segment 4 bases; nucleotides outside the gene matches: 10. Germline V gene sequence: CDR1 MNHEY, CDR2 SMNVEV (reference sequence). The CDR3 runs 17 residues. CDR3 in DNA: TGTGCCAGCAGTTTATCCATAACACCCGGACAGGGCTATGGCTACACCTTC. Translated: CASSLSITPGQGYGYTF.

The rearrangement links TRBV5-1 to TRBJ2-6; the D gene could be TRBD1 or TRBD2 (6 bases each). The V end was cut by 0 bases, the J end by 0 bases, with 10 bases between. The germline V gene has CDR1 SGHRS and CDR2 YFSETQ. The CDR3 is 17 residues long. The CDR3 here is CASSLEGGYSGANVLTF. The DNA for the CDR3 is TGCGCCAGCAGCTTGGAGGGGGGCTACTCTGGGGCCAACGTCCTGACTTTC.

This clonotype has a handful of counts. The chain combines TRBV19 with TRBJ2-3, with 7 bases matching TRBD1. Germline CDR1 reads LNHDA; CDR2 reads SQIVND (reference sequence). The V gene end was trimmed by 3 bases and the J gene end by 4 bases; junction bases not matched to a gene: 4. This CDR3 is built from 14 residues. The CDR3 here is CASSIPTGADTQYF. The CDR3 region has the DNA TGTGCCAGTAGTATCCCCACAGGGGCAGATACGCAGTATTTT.

This clonotype has at least ten counts. The CDR3 bases are TGTGCCAGCAGTGTGCTCAGGGGACAGGAGCAGTTCTTC. Translating gives CASSVLRGQEQFF. This chain links TRBV7-8 with TRBJ2-1; 7 bases are shared with TRBD1. The CDR3 is made up of 13 amino acids. Germline V gene sequence: CDR1 SGHVS, CDR2 FQNEAQ. The junction had 9 bases not matched to a gene; V was cut back by 6 bases and J by 10 bases.

This rearrangement joins TRBV6-5 to TRBJ2-5; D may correspond to TRBD1 or TRBD2 (5 bases each). The CDR3 runs 15 residues. CDR1 MNHEY and CDR2 SVGAGI come from the germline V gene. Trimming removed 0 bases at V and 2 bases at J, with 10 bases between. The CDR3 is CASSYSSGTQETQYF. CDR3 sequence (DNA): TGTGCCAGCAGTTACTCATCAGGGACGCAAGAGACCCAGTACTTC.

This chain joins TRBV5-4 and TRBJ2-7, with unresolved D. Trimming shortened V by 0 bases and J by 0 bases, and 7 bases separated the two germline ends. The CDR3 loop spans 14 amino acids. Germline CDR1 reads SGHNT; CDR2 reads YYREEE (reference sequence). The CDR3 protein is CASSLAIRSYEQYV. The CDR3, as DNA: TGTGCCAGCAGCTTGGCCATTCGCTCCTACGAGCAGTACGTC.

This chain uses TRBV7-9 with TRBJ2-7; the D gene is possibly TRBD2 (5 bases). Trimming stripped 5 bases from V and 0 bases from J, with 20 bases between. Germline CDR1 is SEHNR and CDR2 is FQNEAQ (reference sequence). The CDR3 totals 17 residues. DNA for the CDR3: TGTGCCAGCAGCCCTAGCACACGAAGTATTTTCTCCTACGAGCAGTACTTC. Protein sequence: CASSPSTRSIFSYEQYF. The full variable domain, in which reference TRBV7-9 and TRBJ2-7 provide the parts outside the CDR3, is DTGVSQNPRHKITKRGQNVTFRCDPISEHNRLYWYRQTLGQGPEFLTYFQNEAQLEKSRLLSDRFSAERPKGSFSTLEIQRTEQGDSAMYLCASSPSTRSIFSYEQYFGPGTRLTVT.

The rearrangement joins TRBV5-1 to TRBJ1-1; perhaps TRBD1 as D (6 bases). The CDR3 has 14 residues. V dropped 4 bases and J dropped 5 bases, with 15 bases sitting between them. CDR1 and CDR2 from the germline V gene are SGHRS and YFSETQ. CDR3 sequence reads: CASSLLQGRTEAFF. The CDR3 bases are TGCGCCAGCAGCCTGTTACAGGGAAGGACTGAAGCTTTCTTT.

This clonotype was counted a few times. The chain recombines TRBV20-1 with TRBJ2-7, with D possibly being TRBD2 (7 bases). Trimming shortened V by 3 bases and J by 3 bases, and 15 bases separated the two germline ends. Per germline, CDR1 DFQATT and CDR2 SNEGSKA (reference sequence). The CDR3 spans 14 residues. CDR3 nucleotides: TGCAGTGCTAGTTTCGGGGGGCAGTTCTACGAGCAGTACGTC. Translated: CSASFGGQFYEQYV.

V and J are TRBV12-3 or TRBV12-4 and TRBJ2-7, with TRBD1 as a possible D gene (5 bases). Trimming cost V 1 base and J 6 bases, with 10 bases left between them. The CDR3 length is 13 residues. The CDR3 protein is CASSLVVRAEQYF. In DNA form, the CDR3 reads TGTGCCAGCAGTTTAGTGGTCAGGGCCGAGCAGTACTTC.

There are a few counts of this clonotype. The chain carries TRBV6-2 or TRBV6-3 and TRBJ2-7; the D gene is possibly TRBD1 (6 bases). The CDR3 is 14 amino acids. Trimming removed 6 bases at V and 7 bases at J, with 19 bases between. The germline V gene encodes CDR1 MNHEY and CDR2 SVGEGT. CDR3 region: CASSQRPQGYEQYV. The CDR3 bases are TGTGCCAGCAGCCAACGACCACAGGGTTATGAGCAGTACGTC.

The chain carries TRBV7-3 and TRBJ2-1, with a possible D match to TRBD1 (6 bases). The CDR3 spans 15 residues. Trimming removed 5 bases at V and 1 base at J, with 12 bases between. Germline V gene lookup returns CDR1 SGHTA and CDR2 FQGTGA. The CDR3 DNA reads TGTGCCAGCAGCGCGACAGGTGGTTCCTACAATGAGCAGTTCTTC. Translation gives CASSATGGSYNEQFF.

The chain has TRBV11-2 and TRBJ1-3, with no clear D. CDR1 SGHAT and CDR2 FQNNGV come from the germline V gene. The CDR3 spans 13 residues. V gave up 1 base and J gave up 8 bases, with 9 bases separating them. Here the CDR3 DNA reads TGTGCCAGCAGCTTAGGACCCGGGGACACCATATATTTT. It translates to CASSLGPGDTIYF.

The chain links TRBV15 to TRBJ2-6, with D possibly being TRBD2 (5 bases). V lost 2 bases to trimming and J lost 1 base, with 12 bases between them. This CDR3 region has 17 residues. Germline values: CDR1 LNHNV, CDR2 YYDKDF (reference sequence). The CDR3 reads CATSRPFRRSGANVLTF. CDR3 bases: TGTGCCACCAGCAGACCTTTTAGGAGGTCTGGGGCCAACGTCCTGACTTTC.

J is TRBJ2-7 and V is TRBV10-3; 8 bases line up with TRBD2. Germline loops: CDR1 ENHRY, CDR2 SYGVKD. CDR3 size: 14 residues. This CDR3 is CAINERGPTYEQYV. The CDR3 coding sequence is TGTGCCATCAATGAGCGGGGGCCTACCTACGAGCAGTACGTC.

This clonotype was counted a few times. The chain uses TRBV7-9 and TRBJ1-4, with D maybe TRBD1 (6 bases). The CDR3 totals 15 residues. V was clipped by 4 bases and J by 7 bases, with 16 bases between them. The germline V gene encodes CDR1 SEHNR and CDR2 FQNEAQ (reference sequence). The CDR3 bases are TGTGCCAGCAGCTCCAACAGGGCGTCAGGTGAAAAACTGTTTTTT. Translated, it gives CASSSNRASGEKLFF.

This clonotype was detected many times. The chain has TRBV12-3 or TRBV12-4 and TRBJ1-1; D is ambiguous. The CDR3 is 12 residues long. Trimming pared 2 bases from V and 7 bases from J, leaving 8 bases between. In DNA form, the CDR3 reads TGTGCCAGCAGTTTATTTCTCGGTGAAGCTTTCTTT. Protein sequence: CASSLFLGEAFF.